One TCR beta chain is described in this entry. The germline V gene has CDR1 SGHVS and CDR2 FQNEAQ. The CDR3 is made up of 17 amino acids. The ends lost 2 bases at V and 5 bases at J; junction bases unmatched: 10. This sample was included in a study of blood T cell repertoires in COVID-19. Study-wide context: The origin of the acute and convalescent COVID-19 samples was the United States, Italy and Spain.

TCRdb's copy holds only in-frame clones and misses some; the assay was immunoSEQ multiplex PCR. The data show 100,000 to 150,000 clones, 70% to 80% seen once. The chain is built from TRBV7-8 and TRBJ2-7, with TRBD2 identical over 12 bases. The sequenced material came from peripheral blood. This receptor was taken from a human donor in a cohort sampled during active COVID-19. The CDR3 here is CASSLYGLAGTPNEQYF. CDR3 bases: TGTGCCAGCAGCTTATATGGACTAGCGGGGACTCCTAACGAGCAGTACTTC.